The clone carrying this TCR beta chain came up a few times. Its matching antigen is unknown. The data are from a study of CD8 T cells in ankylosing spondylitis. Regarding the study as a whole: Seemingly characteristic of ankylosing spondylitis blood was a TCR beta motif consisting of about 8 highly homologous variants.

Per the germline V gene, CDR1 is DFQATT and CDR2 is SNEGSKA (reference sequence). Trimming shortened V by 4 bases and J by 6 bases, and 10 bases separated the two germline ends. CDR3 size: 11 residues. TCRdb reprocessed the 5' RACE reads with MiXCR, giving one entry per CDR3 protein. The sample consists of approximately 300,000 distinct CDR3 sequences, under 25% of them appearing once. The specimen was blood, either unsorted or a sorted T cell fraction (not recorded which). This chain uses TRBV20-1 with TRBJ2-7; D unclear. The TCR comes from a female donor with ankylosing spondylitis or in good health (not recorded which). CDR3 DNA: TGCAGTGCTACTAGGATGCGCGAGCAGTACTTC. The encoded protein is CSATRMREQYF.